The next 21 T cell receptor beta chains were all read from a single sample in a study of shared clonotypes between healthy human individuals. Measured with immunoSEQ multiplex PCR; TCRdb has only the in-frame clones, and not every one. The table includes approximately 99,000 clones, around 68% detected once. Specimen: memory CD8+ T cells sorted from blood. Subset described: CD45RO+ cells pooled with CCR7-negative TemRA cells. Receptor source: a woman in her thirties in good health.

At least ten counts were recorded for this clone. The chain uses TRBV6-4 and TRBJ2-2, with 10 nucleotides matching TRBD1. V lost 2 bases to trimming and J lost 6 bases; unmatched junction nucleotides: 0. CDR1 and CDR2 (germline): MRHNA, SNTAGT. This CDR3 region has 14 residues. CDR3 DNA: TGTGCCAGCAGTGACGGACAGGGGGCCGGGGAGCTGTTTTTT. Amino acids: CASSDGQGAGELFF.

This clone appeared a few times. V and J are TRBV6-4 and TRBJ2-3, with 9 nucleotides matching TRBD2. Germline lookup yields CDR1 MRHNA and CDR2 SNTAGT. The trim removed 6 bases at V and 1 base at J, leaving 5 bases unmatched. This CDR3 comprises 15 residues. CDR3 sequence reads: CASSSTSGGTDTQYF. For the CDR3, the DNA is TGTGCCAGCAGCTCGACTAGCGGAGGCACAGATACGCAGTATTTT.

The genes are TRBV6-4 and TRBJ2-1, with a weak D call TRBD2 (6 bases). The CDR3 length is 14 residues. Trimming removed 0 bases at V and 6 bases at J, with 9 bases between. Germline values: CDR1 MRHNA, CDR2 SNTAGT. The CDR3 here is CASSDSAGGNEQFF. The CDR3 DNA follows: TGTGCCAGCAGTGACTCCGCCGGGGGCAATGAGCAGTTCTTC.

This chain's CDR3 is CAISEWTSGSTDTQYF. CDR3 in DNA: TGTGCCATCAGTGAGTGGACTAGCGGGAGTACAGATACGCAGTATTTT. The genes are TRBV10-3 and TRBJ2-3, with 13 bases lining up with TRBD2. Germline V gene lookup returns CDR1 ENHRY and CDR2 SYGVKD. This CDR3 has 16 residues. V lost 1 base to trimming and J lost 3 bases; unmatched junction nucleotides: 1.

The chain carries TRBV2 and TRBJ2-7, with a tentative D call TRBD2 (5 bases). The CDR3 spans 17 residues. Trimming shortened V by 0 bases and J by 2 bases, and 17 bases separated the two germline ends. Germline V gene data show CDR1 as SNHLY and CDR2 as FYNNEI. The CDR3: CASSEALFPRRTYEQYF. In DNA, the CDR3 is TGTGCCAGCAGTGAAGCCCTCTTCCCCCGGAGGACCTACGAGCAGTACTTC.

The rearrangement joins TRBV2 to TRBJ2-3; a weak D match, TRBD2 (6 bases). CDR1 and CDR2 (germline): SNHLY, FYNNEI. Trimming cost V 4 bases and J 4 bases, with 18 bases left between them. This CDR3 spans 16 amino acids. CDR3 amino acids: CASSGGLRGLPDTQYF. The CDR3 region has the DNA TGTGCCAGCAGTGGTGGTTTGCGGGGACTGCCAGATACGCAGTATTTT.

The chain recombines TRBV11-2 with TRBJ2-5; the D is unclear. The DNA matches TRBJ2-7 better at its end, which makes the J call doubtful. Germline CDR1 and CDR2: SGHAT and FQNNGV. The CDR3 has 14 residues. For the CDR3, the DNA is TGTGCCAGCAGCTTATGGTTCAGCTCCTACGAGCAGTACTTC. Amino acids: CASSLWFSSYEQYF.

The rearrangement links TRBV27 to TRBJ2-7; D is perhaps TRBD1 (8 bases). CDR3 size: 15 residues. The germline V gene encodes CDR1 MNHEY and CDR2 SMNVEV (reference sequence). V was pared by 6 bases and J by 2 bases, with 17 bases between. This CDR3 is CASSRWTGTTYEQYF. The CDR3 DNA reads as TGTGCCAGCAGCCGTTGGACAGGGACTACCTACGAGCAGTACTTC.

This clone turned up a few times. Other DNA sequences from this sample encode an identical CDR3 as well. V is TRBV19 and J is TRBJ2-1; unclear D gene. CDR3 length: 15 amino acids. V was clipped by 3 bases and J by 0 bases, with 9 bases between them. Germline V gene sequence: CDR1 LNHDA, CDR2 SQIVND (reference sequence). This chain's CDR3 is CASSITSSSYNEQFF. CDR3 coding DNA: TGTGCCAGTAGTATTACTTCGAGCTCCTACAATGAGCAGTTCTTC.

V and J are TRBV25-1 and TRBJ2-7; 8 bases line up with TRBD1. Germline loops: CDR1 MGHDK, CDR2 SYGVNS. V shed 4 bases and J 6 bases; nucleotides not matched to a gene: 8. The CDR3 runs 14 residues. CDR3 amino acids: CASSGRQGIGEQYF. DNA of the CDR3: TGTGCCAGCAGTGGGCGACAGGGGATCGGCGAGCAGTACTTC.

The chain joins TRBV7-6 to TRBJ1-1, with D unresolved. CDR3 length: 12 amino acids. V lost 1 base and J 11 bases, leaving 11 bases between the germline ends. The germline gives CDR1 SGHVS, CDR2 FNYEAQ. This chain's CDR3 is CASSLEEVGAFF. CDR3 DNA sequence: TGTGCCAGCAGCTTAGAAGAGGTGGGGGCTTTCTTT.

This chain connects TRBV6-1 to TRBJ2-7; 8 nucleotides agree with TRBD2. V lost 11 bases to trimming and J lost 5 bases; unmatched junction nucleotides: 17. The CDR3 is made up of 15 amino acids. Germline CDR1 MNHNS, CDR2 SASEGT. DNA of the CDR3: TGTGCCTGCGGGGTATCGAGCGGGAGTTATGACGAGCAGTACTTC. This translates into CACGVSSGSYDEQYF.

The chain has TRBV15 and TRBJ2-1; 7 bases fit TRBD2. There are 16 residues in the CDR3. Germline lookup yields CDR1 LNHNV and CDR2 YYDKDF (reference sequence). J gave up 0 bases and V 5 bases, and 7 bases lay outside the gene matches. The CDR3 region is CATSADSGGSYNEQFF. CDR3 DNA: TGTGCCACCAGCGCCGACTCGGGGGGCTCCTACAATGAGCAGTTCTTC.

The J gene is TRBJ2-2, the V gene TRBV6-1, with no clear D. V was clipped by 2 bases and J by 5 bases, with 9 bases between them. This CDR3 is 14 amino acids long. Germline V gene data show CDR1 as MNHNS and CDR2 as SASEGT. This chain's CDR3 is CASSELSSTGELFF. CDR3 DNA sequence: TGTGCCAGCAGTGAACTTAGTTCTACCGGGGAGCTGTTTTTT.

This clone was counted ten times or more. This rearrangement joins TRBV27 to TRBJ2-1, with D tentatively TRBD1 or TRBD2 (6 bases each). The V end was cut by 9 bases, the J end by 0 bases, with 12 bases between. CDR1 and CDR2 from the germline V gene are MNHEY and SMNVEV (reference sequence). CDR3 length: 14 amino acids. CDR3: CASPAGHSYNEQFF. The DNA for the CDR3 is TGTGCCAGTCCCGCGGGACACTCCTACAATGAGCAGTTCTTC.

The chain recombines TRBV5-5 with TRBJ2-7, with 8 bases matching TRBD1. The CDR3 runs 17 residues. J was trimmed by 3 bases and V by 4 bases; bases with no gene match: 15. Per germline, CDR1 SGHKS and CDR2 YYEKEE (reference sequence). The CDR3 coding sequence is TGTGCCAGCAGCATAACCGGGACAGGCTACACAGTCTACGAGCAGTACTTC. Translation gives CASSITGTGYTVYEQYF.

Only a few counts were recorded for this clone. This chain links TRBV13 with TRBJ2-7; TRBD2 agrees at 12 bases. The CDR3 totals 17 residues. Germline V lookup: CDR1 PRHDT, CDR2 FYEKMQ (reference sequence). The V and J ends lost 6 bases and 0 bases, in that order; junction bases with no gene match: 9. The CDR3 DNA reads as TGTGCCAGCAGTCTAGCGGGAGGGCCGGGAAGCTCCTACGAGCAGTACTTC. The encoded protein is CASSLAGGPGSSYEQYF.

This clone is a singleton in its sample. J is TRBJ2-1 and V is TRBV10-2, with TRBD2 matching 13 bases. CDR1 WSHSY and CDR2 SAAADI come from the germline V gene. The V segment lost 8 bases and the J segment 10 bases; nucleotides outside the gene matches: 8. This CDR3 is built from 14 residues. The CDR3 DNA is TGCGCCAGCGTCGGACTAGCGGGAGTTGGGGAGCAGTTCTTC. Its translation is CASVGLAGVGEQFF.

This clone occurred many times. The rearrangement links TRBV4-3 to TRBJ2-7, with 10 bases that match TRBD1. In germline, CDR1 is LGHNA, CDR2 YSLEER. Losses at the gene ends were 3 bases for V and 4 bases for J; bases not matched to a gene: 6. The CDR3 length is 15 residues. The CDR3 nucleotides read TGCGCCAGCAGCCATGGACAGGGGGAGGGTTACGAGCAGTACTTC. Its translation: CASSHGQGEGYEQYF.

The rearrangement joins TRBV7-2 to TRBJ2-7; D is perhaps TRBD1 (6 bases). Germline assignment: CDR1 SGHTA and CDR2 FQGNSA. V was clipped by 5 bases and J by 1 base, with 18 bases between them. This CDR3 is built from 16 residues. This CDR3 reads CASSLKLWDTSYEQYF. In nucleotides, the CDR3 is TGTGCCAGCAGCCTCAAGTTATGGGACACTTCCTACGAGCAGTACTTC.

The chain recombines TRBV11-2 with TRBJ2-7, with 7 bases fitting TRBD1. After removal of 5 bases from V and 3 bases from J, the junction contained 7 bases not matched to a gene. Germline lookup yields CDR1 SGHAT and CDR2 FQNNGV. The CDR3 is 14 amino acids. The CDR3: CASSPARDSYEQYF. CDR3 bases: TGTGCCAGCAGCCCGGCCCGGGACAGCTACGAGCAGTACTTC.